The source of this T cell receptor beta chain is a study of Graves' ophthalmopathy and Graves' hyperthyroidism. RNA served as the template for amplifying TCR beta CDR3 regions. First-round RT-PCR employed HTBI primers, with a second-round multiplex PCR after it. A single record per CDR3 protein comes from TCRdb applying MiXCR to the multiplex PCR reads. The table has 150,000 or so distinct CDR3 sequences, 39% seen once; the top ten hold approximately 9%. Active ophthalmopathy (CAS at least 3, NOSPECS at least 4), lasting under 3 months. Researchers turned away patients with other autoimmune diseases, uncontrolled infections, pregnancy or lactation. This clonotype showed up many times. With 6 bases removed from V and 6 bases from J, the gap between germline ends came to 17 bases. From germline, CDR1 is KGHSH and CDR2 LQKENI. The CDR3 is 14 amino acids.

This receptor was identified in a man aged 30-40 years with Graves' ophthalmopathy. The chain employs TRBV18 and TRBJ1-1; D is perhaps TRBD1 (5 bases). Sequencing was performed on peripheral blood. The CDR3 region has the DNA TGTGCCAGCTCCGCCCCGGGTCGGGGACCTGAAGCTTTCTTT. Its protein is CASSAPGRGPEAFF. Full variable domain (rest looked up from reference TRBV18 and TRBJ1-1): NAGVMQNPRHLVRRRGQEARLRCSPMKGHSHVYWYRQLPEEGLKFMVYLQKENIIDESGMPKERFSAEFPKEGPSILRIQQVVRGDSAAYFCASSAPGRGPEAFFGQGTRLTVV.